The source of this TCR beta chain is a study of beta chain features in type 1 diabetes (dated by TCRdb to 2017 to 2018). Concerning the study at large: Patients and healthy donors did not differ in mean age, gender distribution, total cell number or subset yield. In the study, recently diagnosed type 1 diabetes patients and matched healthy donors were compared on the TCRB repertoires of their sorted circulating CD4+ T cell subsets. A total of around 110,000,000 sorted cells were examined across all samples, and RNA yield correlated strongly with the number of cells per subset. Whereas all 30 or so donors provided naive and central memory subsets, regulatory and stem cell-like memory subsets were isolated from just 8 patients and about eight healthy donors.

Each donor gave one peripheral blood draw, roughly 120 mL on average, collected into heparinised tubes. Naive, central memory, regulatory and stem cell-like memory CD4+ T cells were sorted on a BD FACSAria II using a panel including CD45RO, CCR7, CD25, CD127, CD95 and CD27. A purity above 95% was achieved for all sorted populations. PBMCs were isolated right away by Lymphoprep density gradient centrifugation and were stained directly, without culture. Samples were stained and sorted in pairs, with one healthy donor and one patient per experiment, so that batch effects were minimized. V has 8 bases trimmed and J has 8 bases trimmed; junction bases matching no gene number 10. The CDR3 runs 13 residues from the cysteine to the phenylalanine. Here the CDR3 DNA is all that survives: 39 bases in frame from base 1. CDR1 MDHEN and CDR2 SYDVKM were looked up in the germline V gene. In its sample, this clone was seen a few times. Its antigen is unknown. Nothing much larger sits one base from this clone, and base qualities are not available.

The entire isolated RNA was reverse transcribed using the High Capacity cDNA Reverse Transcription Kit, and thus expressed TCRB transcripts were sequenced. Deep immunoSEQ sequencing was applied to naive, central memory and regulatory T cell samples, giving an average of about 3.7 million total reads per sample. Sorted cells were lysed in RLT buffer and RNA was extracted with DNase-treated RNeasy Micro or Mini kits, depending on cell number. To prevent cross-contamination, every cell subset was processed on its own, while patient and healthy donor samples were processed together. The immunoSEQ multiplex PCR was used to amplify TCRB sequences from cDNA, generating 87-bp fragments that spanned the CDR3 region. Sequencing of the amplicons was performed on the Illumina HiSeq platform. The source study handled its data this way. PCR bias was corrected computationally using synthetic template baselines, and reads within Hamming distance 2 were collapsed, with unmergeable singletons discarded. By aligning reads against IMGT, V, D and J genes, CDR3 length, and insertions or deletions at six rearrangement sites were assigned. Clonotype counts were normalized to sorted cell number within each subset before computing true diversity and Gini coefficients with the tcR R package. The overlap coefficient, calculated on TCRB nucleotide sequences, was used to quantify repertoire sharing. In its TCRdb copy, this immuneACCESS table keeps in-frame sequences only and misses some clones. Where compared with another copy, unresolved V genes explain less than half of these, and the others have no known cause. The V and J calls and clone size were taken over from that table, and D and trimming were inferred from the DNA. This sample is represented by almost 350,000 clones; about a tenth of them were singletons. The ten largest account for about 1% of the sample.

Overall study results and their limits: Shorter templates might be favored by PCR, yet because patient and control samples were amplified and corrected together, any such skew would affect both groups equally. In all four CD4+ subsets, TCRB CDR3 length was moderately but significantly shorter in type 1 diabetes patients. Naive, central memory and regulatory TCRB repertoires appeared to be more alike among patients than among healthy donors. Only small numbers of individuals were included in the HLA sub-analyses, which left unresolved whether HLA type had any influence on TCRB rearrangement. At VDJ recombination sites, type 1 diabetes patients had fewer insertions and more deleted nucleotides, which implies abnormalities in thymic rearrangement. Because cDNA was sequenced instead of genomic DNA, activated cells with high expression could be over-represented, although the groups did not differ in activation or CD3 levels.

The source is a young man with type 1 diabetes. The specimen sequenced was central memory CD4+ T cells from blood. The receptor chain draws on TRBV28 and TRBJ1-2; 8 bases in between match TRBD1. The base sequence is TGTGCCAGCGGTCCGCCAGGGGGCAACGGCTACACCTTC. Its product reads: CASGPPGGNGYTF.